This T cell receptor beta chain was sequenced during a study of T-cell reconstitution after alpha-beta-depleted transplantation in children. Study findings and constraints: Surviving recipient T cells and thymic progenitors accounted for the high day-60 TCRbeta diversity observed in some patients. Newly generated T cells supplied most T-cell counts and diversity one year post-transplant. Alpha-beta T cells present about two months after transplant were reported to originate from several hundred expanded graft clones.

This clonotype was detected a few times. The antigen remains undetermined. Molecular barcoding with unique molecular identifiers was used for the TCRbeta library. MiXCR, applied by TCRdb to the PCR reads, yields one record per CDR3 protein. The sample comprises 550,000 to 600,000 distinct CDR3 sequences, roughly 23% of which are singletons, and around an eighth rests with the top ten. The specimen was PBMCs, mostly from graft donor cells, collected 360 days after TCRalphabeta/CD19-depleted stem cell transplant. The receptor was derived from a boy under two years old who had a stem cell transplant for acute myeloid leukemia, so the T cells may come from the graft donor.

The CDR3 region has the DNA TGTGCCAGCAACCTGGGACTAGCGGGGGGGATCAGGGAGCAGTTCTTC. Translating it yields CASNLGLAGGIREQFF. The gene calls are TRBV6-1 and TRBJ2-1, with 16 positions matching TRBD2. The V and J ends lost 7 bases and 10 bases, in that order; junction bases with no gene match: 10. Germline assignment: CDR1 MNHNS and CDR2 SASEGT. The length of the CDR3 is 16 residues.